This T cell receptor beta chain is drawn from a study of cytomegalovirus exposure and HLA in healthy donors. Study in general: The use of the same platform for the 120 or so validation repertoires and the roughly 670 first-cohort repertoires was reported by a later analysis. General study points: Reported results showed that the classifier diagnosed cytomegalovirus status with high specificity and sensitivity. Most TCR sequences were rare, but some public TCRs occurred in many donors.

A note on this clone: Its antigen is unknown.

The validation cohort, a group of some 120 subjects, included the donors and was separate from the roughly 670-subject first cohort. J gave up 2 bases and V 7 bases, and 4 bases lay outside the gene matches. This CDR3 contains 13 residues. Germline lookup yields CDR1 MRHNA and CDR2 SNTAGT. Profiled with immunoSEQ multiplex PCR; TCRdb holds only in-frame clones, not every one. Of roughly 170,000 clones listed, more than 65% are singletons. The sequenced material came from PBMCs. This rearrangement joins TRBV6-4 to TRBJ2-7, with 8 positions matching TRBD1. The sequence derives from a woman aged 18 to 35 in good health and CMV-seropositive. For the CDR3, the DNA is TGTGCCAGCATAAAGACAGGGGCCTACGAGCAGTACTTC. Its protein is CASIKTGAYEQYF.